This T cell receptor (beta chain) was obtained from a study of blood T cell repertoires in COVID-19. Whole-study context: Sites across the United States, Italy and Spain contributed samples from acute and convalescent COVID-19.

Some clones are missing from TCRdb's copy, which holds only in-frame ones; the method was immunoSEQ multiplex PCR. The sample includes roughly 250,000 clones, around four fifths of them seen just once. This clone was detected a few times. CDR1 is SGHDT, CDR2 YYEEEE, per germline. The CDR3 length is 12 residues. Trimming shortened V by 0 bases and J by 7 bases, and 7 bases separated the two germline ends. The sample was peripheral blood. The TCR originated in a man in his forties with active or convalescent COVID-19. V usage is TRBV5-6 and J usage is TRBJ1-2, with unresolved D. The CDR3 loop reads CASSLESIGYTF. The CDR3 region has the DNA TGTGCCAGCAGCTTGGAGAGTATTGGCTACACCTTC.